Each of the 3 T cell receptor beta chains below was sequenced from the same sample in a study of blood T cell repertoires in COVID-19. Profiling relied on immunoSEQ multiplex PCR, and the TCRdb table lists in-frame clones only, not all of them. The repertoire holds roughly 210,000 clones, with 80% to 90% as singletons. What was sequenced was peripheral blood. Source of these receptors: a woman of 80 years or more with COVID-19, enrolled during active disease.

The chain links TRBV25-1 to TRBJ1-1; D gene uncertain. Trimming cost V 4 bases and J 0 bases, with 6 bases left between them. Germline lookup yields CDR1 MGHDK and CDR2 SYGVNS. This CDR3 region has 13 residues. DNA for the CDR3: TGTGCCAGCAGTGGTTGGCTGAACACTGAAGCTTTCTTT. Its protein is CASSGWLNTEAFF.

V and J are TRBV5-4 and TRBJ2-7; D is possibly TRBD2 (6 bases). The CDR3 loop spans 13 amino acids. The V gene's germline CDR1 is SGHNT and CDR2 YYREEE (reference sequence). V was pared by 4 bases and J by 2 bases, with 10 bases between. This CDR3 is CASSRDSAYEQYF. CDR3 nucleotide sequence: TGTGCCAGCAGCCGGGACTCCGCCTACGAGCAGTACTTC.

The chain uses TRBV11-2 and TRBJ2-2; TRBD1 matches 7 bases. Germline CDR1 reads SGHAT; CDR2 reads FQNNGV. V shed 0 bases, J shed 5 bases, and the junction held 3 bases outside the gene matches. This CDR3 region has 15 residues. The CDR3 DNA reads TGTGCCAGCAGCTTAGACGGGACAGCTACCGGGGAGCTGTTTTTT. As protein: CASSLDGTATGELFF.